The 22 T cell receptor beta chains presented below share a single source sample, sequenced in a study of CD8 T cell repertoires and HIV-1 epitope variants. Their recognized antigens are unknown. Measured with immunoSEQ multiplex PCR; TCRdb has only the in-frame clones, and not every one. There are several thousand clones in the sample; 68% occur only once, and approximately 44% lies in the top ten. What was sequenced was cultured CD8+ T cells derived from PBMCs. These receptors came from a male donor with HIV.

This clone was found a few times. The V and J genes are TRBV11-2 and TRBJ2-7, with 7 bases aligning to TRBD1. CDR1 SGHAT and CDR2 FQNNGV come from the germline V gene. There are 14 residues in the CDR3. J lost 7 bases, V lost 3 bases, and 9 bases had no gene match. The CDR3 is CASSLGQYLREQYF. In DNA, the CDR3 is TGTGCCAGCAGCTTGGGACAGTACCTTCGTGAGCAGTACTTC. The variable domain in full, completed from reference TRBV11-2 and TRBJ2-7, reads EAGVAQSPRYKIIEKRQSVAFWCNPISGHATLYWYQQILGQGPKLLIQFQNNGVVDDSQLPKDRFSAERLKGVDSTLKIQPAKLEDSAVYLCASSLGQYLREQYFGPGTRLTVT.

The gene calls are TRBV11-1 and TRBJ1-1, with unresolved D. Germline CDR1 is SGHAT and CDR2 is FQDESV (reference sequence). The CDR3 spans 15 residues. Trimming cost V 5 bases and J 1 base, with 14 bases left between them. This CDR3 reads CASSPQAIPNTEAFF. The CDR3 bases are TGTGCCAGCAGCCCCCAGGCGATCCCGAACACTGAAGCTTTCTTT.

CDR3 protein: CASSYAGGYEQYF. The CDR3 nucleotides read TGTGCCAGCAGTTATGCGGGAGGGTACGAGCAGTACTTC. J is TRBJ2-7 and V is TRBV6-5; 9 nucleotides line up with TRBD2. CDR3 length: 13 amino acids. Germline values: CDR1 MNHEY, CDR2 SVGAGI. The V segment lost 3 bases and the J segment 4 bases; nucleotides outside the gene matches: 1.

V and J are TRBV19 and TRBJ1-4; tentatively, D is TRBD1 (5 bases). V lost 10 bases to trimming and J lost 8 bases, with 17 bases between them. CDR1 is LNHDA, CDR2 SQIVND, per germline (reference sequence). CDR3 size: 13 residues. The CDR3: CAKVGQGVEKLFF. The CDR3 DNA follows: TGTGCCAAAGTGGGGCAGGGAGTGGAAAAACTGTTTTTT.

This rearrangement joins TRBV12-2 to TRBJ1-4; the table's D call TRBD1 went unverified against the DNA. TRBV12-2 is classified as a pseudogene. The CDR3 is 15 amino acids. The DNA for the CDR3 is TGTGCAAGTCGCCCCCAAACAGGGCCGAATGAAAAACTGTTTTTT. Protein: CASRPQTGPNEKLFF.

There are a few counts of this clone. V and J are TRBV6-5 and TRBJ1-1; D not resolved. There are 14 residues in the CDR3. V gave up 11 bases and J gave up 4 bases, with 20 bases separating them. The germline V gene encodes CDR1 MNHEY and CDR2 SVGAGI. The CDR3 DNA follows: TGTGCCCCCAGATCTGTGTCTTTGGGCACTGAAGCTTTCTTT. It is translated as CAPRSVSLGTEAFF.

DNA for the CDR3: TGTGCCAGCAGTTACTCACGTGGACAGCCCCAGTACTTC. It specifies CASSYSRGQPQYF. The chain employs TRBV6-5 and TRBJ2-5; a weak D match, TRBD1 (6 bases). Between the trimmed V and J ends, which lost 0 bases and 9 bases, there was a span of 11 bases. The CDR3 consists of 13 residues. Germline CDR1 MNHEY, CDR2 SVGAGI.

V and J are TRBV5-6 and TRBJ2-7; no definite D call. With 0 bases removed from V and 2 bases from J, the gap between germline ends came to 9 bases. Germline V gene lookup returns CDR1 SGHDT and CDR2 YYEEEE. There are 14 residues in the CDR3. Here the CDR3 reads CASSLAGSAYEQYF. The CDR3 DNA is TGTGCCAGCAGCTTGGCCGGCAGCGCCTACGAGCAGTACTTC.

The chain recombines TRBV11-1 with TRBJ2-5; 7 bases map to TRBD2. Unmatched junction bases numbered 1, after V lost 4 bases and J lost 5 bases. This CDR3 is built from 12 residues. Per germline, CDR1 SGHAT and CDR2 FQDESV (reference sequence). The CDR3 loop is CASSSGRETQYF. DNA of the CDR3: TGTGCCAGCAGCTCCGGGAGGGAGACCCAGTACTTC.

This sequence joins TRBV19 and TRBJ2-5; 7 bases map to TRBD1. Per the germline V gene, CDR1 is LNHDA and CDR2 is SQIVND (reference sequence). The CDR3 is made up of 16 amino acids. The J segment lost 4 bases and the V segment lost 3 bases, leaving 11 bases of the junction unmatched. The CDR3 protein is CASSIRGTVGLETQYF. CDR3 coding DNA: TGTGCCAGTAGTATCAGAGGGACAGTAGGGCTAGAGACCCAGTACTTC.

This clone is termed medium-sized. The gene calls are TRBV5-6 and TRBJ2-7; 8 positions match TRBD1. In germline, CDR1 is SGHDT, CDR2 YYEEEE. The ends lost 3 bases at V and 4 bases at J; junction bases unmatched: 12. The CDR3 length is 16 residues. The CDR3 loop is CASSWQSTRGLYEQYF. CDR3 bases: TGTGCCAGCAGCTGGCAGTCGACCAGGGGGCTATACGAGCAGTACTTC.

This clone is deemed large. The junction departs from the called germline gene at one end, perhaps through a read error. The V gene is TRBV27, the J gene TRBJ2-7; D assignment may be TRBD1 or TRBD2 (5 bases each). CDR3 length: 16 amino acids. From germline, CDR1 is MNHEY and CDR2 SMNVEV (reference sequence). The CDR3 is CASSVSSGTVSYEQYF. CDR3 nucleotide sequence: TGTGCCAGCAGTGTATCCTCCGGGACGGTGTCCTACGAGCAGTACTTC.

This clone showed up just once. The rearrangement links TRBV19 to TRBJ2-7, with 9 bases fitting TRBD1. This CDR3 contains 16 residues. Germline trimming cut 6 bases from V and 5 bases from J; bases unmatched to any gene: 14. The germline V gene has CDR1 LNHDA and CDR2 SQIVND (reference sequence). CDR3 region: CASRPDAGTGIDEQYF. CDR3 bases: TGTGCCAGTAGGCCAGATGCCGGGACAGGGATCGACGAGCAGTACTTC. Complete variable domain (other parts from reference TRBV19 and TRBJ2-7): DGGITQSPKYLFRKEGQNVTLSCEQNLNHDAMYWYRQDPGQGLRLIYYSQIVNDFQKGDIAEGYSVSREKKESFPLTVTSAQKNPTAFYLCASRPDAGTGIDEQYFGPGTRLTVT.

In this sample, this clone is medium-sized. The J gene is TRBJ1-4, the V gene TRBV27; weak D call: TRBD1 (5 bases). The germline CDR1 and CDR2 sequences are MNHEY and SMNVEV (reference sequence). There are 16 residues in the CDR3. The V end was cut by 5 bases, the J end by 3 bases, with 16 bases between. The CDR3 sequence is CASSPLAAGSNEKLFF. In DNA, the CDR3 is TGTGCCAGCAGTCCCCTAGCGGCAGGGTCTAATGAAAAACTGTTTTTT.

Note on this clone: At one end, the junction sequence differs from germline, possibly due to a read error. The V and J genes are TRBV5-4 and TRBJ1-2; D gene uncertain. CDR1 and CDR2 (germline): SGHNT, YYREEE (reference sequence). The CDR3 is made up of 16 amino acids. The CDR3 nucleotides are TGCGCCAGCAGCCAAGATCCCGTCGAACTCGACTATGGCTACACCTTC. Residues: CASSQDPVELDYGYTF.

In its sample, this clone is large. The CDR3 DNA follows: TGCGCCAGCAGCTCGCAGGAGACTAACTATGGCTACACCTTC. Translation gives CASSSQETNYGYTF. The chain uses TRBV5-1 and TRBJ1-2; D is unresolved. V gave up 3 bases and J gave up 0 bases, with 9 bases separating them. This CDR3 contains 14 residues. Germline CDR1 SGHRS, CDR2 YFSETQ.

This clone is labeled as large. The chain couples TRBV25-1 to TRBJ2-2; TRBD1 agrees at 7 bases. The V gene's germline CDR1 is MGHDK and CDR2 SYGVNS. V lost 3 bases, J lost 4 bases, and 2 bases stayed unmatched. CDR3 size: 14 residues. Here the CDR3 reads CASSDGTATGELFF. The CDR3 nucleotides read TGTGCCAGCAGTGACGGGACAGCCACCGGGGAGCTGTTTTTT. Full variable domain (remainder filled in from reference TRBV25-1 and TRBJ2-2): EADIYQTPRYLVIGTGKKITLECSQTMGHDKMYWYQQDPGMELHLIHYSYGVNSTEKGDLSSESTVSRIRTEHFPLTLESARPSHTSQYLCASSDGTATGELFFGEGSRLTVL.

V is TRBV4-1 and J is TRBJ2-1; a weak D match, TRBD1 (6 bases). The CDR3 loop spans 12 amino acids. The V gene's germline CDR1 is MGHRA and CDR2 YSYEKL. V was clipped by 6 bases and J by 5 bases, with 8 bases between them. Written as DNA, the CDR3 is TGCGCCAGCAGTACAGGGAACAATGAGCAGTTCTTC. Protein sequence: CASSTGNNEQFF.

The chain recombines TRBV28 with TRBJ1-5; 10 positions match TRBD1. With 8 bases clipped from V and 7 bases from J, the junction kept 5 bases outside the gene matches. This CDR3 contains 13 residues. CDR1 and CDR2 (germline): MDHEN, SYDVKM. For the CDR3, the DNA is TGTGCCAGCGGGGGACAGGGGAACCAGCCCCAGCATTTT. Protein product: CASGGQGNQPQHF.

In its sample, this clone ranks as medium-sized. The chain employs TRBV19 and TRBJ1-5; no reliable D call. There are 13 residues in the CDR3. Germline values: CDR1 LNHDA, CDR2 SQIVND (reference sequence). V lost 1 base to trimming and J lost 9 bases, with 10 bases between them. The CDR3 nucleotides are TGTGCCAGTAGTATAGTTCCGGAGGGGCCCCAGCATTTT. Translation: CASSIVPEGPQHF.

The V and J genes are TRBV5-4 and TRBJ1-2; D unclear. The CDR3 contains 14 residues. V was clipped by 4 bases and J by 0 bases, with 10 bases between them. Germline CDR1 is SGHNT and CDR2 is YYREEE (reference sequence). In nucleotides, the CDR3 is TGTGCCAGCAGCGAGACGGGGTCTAACTATGGCTACACCTTC. The encoded protein is CASSETGSNYGYTF.

The chain joins TRBV6-5 to TRBJ2-7, with unresolved D. CDR1 is MNHEY and CDR2 is SVGAGI in the germline V gene. V dropped 5 bases and J dropped 6 bases, with 11 bases sitting between them. The CDR3 spans 12 residues. The CDR3 sequence: CASSTSESEQYF. The CDR3, as DNA: TGTGCCAGCAGTACAAGTGAATCCGAGCAGTACTTC.